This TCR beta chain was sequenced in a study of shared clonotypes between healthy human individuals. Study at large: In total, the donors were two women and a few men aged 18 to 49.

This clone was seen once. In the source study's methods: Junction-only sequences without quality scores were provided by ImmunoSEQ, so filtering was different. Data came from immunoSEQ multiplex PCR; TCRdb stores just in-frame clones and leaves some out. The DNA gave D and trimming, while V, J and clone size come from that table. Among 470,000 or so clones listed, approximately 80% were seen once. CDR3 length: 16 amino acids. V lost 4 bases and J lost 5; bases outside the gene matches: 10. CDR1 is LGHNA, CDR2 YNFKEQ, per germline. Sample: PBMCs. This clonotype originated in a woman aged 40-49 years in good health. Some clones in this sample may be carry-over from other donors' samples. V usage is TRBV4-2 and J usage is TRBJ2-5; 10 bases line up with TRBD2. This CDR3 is CASSPMLAGAAETQYF. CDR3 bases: TGTGCCAGCAGCCCAATGCTAGCGGGAGCGGCTGAGACCCAGTACTTC.